The next 8 T cell receptor beta chains were all read from a single sample in a study of shared clonotypes between healthy human individuals. Terminally differentiated effector memory CD45RA+ cells were excluded from the naive CD8 cells, which were CD45RO-negative and positively selected for CCR7. TCRdb keeps only in-frame clones here, not all; method: immunoSEQ multiplex PCR. This sample has about 2.1 million clones, with about 94% found just once. Specimen: naive CD8+ T cells from PBMCs. All receptors come from a man between 18 and 35 years old in good health. Some clones in this sample may be carry-over from other donors' samples.

This clone was seen only once. This chain connects TRBV6-4 to TRBJ2-7, with 13 bases identical to TRBD2. Germline-derived CDR1 and CDR2 are MRHNA and SNTAGT. The CDR3 covers 14 residues. Losses at the gene ends were 7 bases for V and 4 bases for J; bases not matched to a gene: 4. The CDR3 DNA is TGTGCCAGCACCCGGACTAGCGGGAGTTACGAGCAGTACTTC. Its protein product is CASTRTSGSYEQYF.

The chain has TRBV5-1 and TRBJ2-5; D uncertain. V was shortened by 0 bases and J by 1 base, with 7 bases between the two germline ends. This CDR3 has 14 residues. Germline V gene sequence: CDR1 SGHRS, CDR2 YFSETQ. The CDR3 spells CASSLEPAQETQYF. CDR3 nucleotide sequence: TGCGCCAGCAGCTTGGAGCCAGCCCAAGAGACCCAGTACTTC. Full variable domain (missing parts from reference TRBV5-1 and TRBJ2-5): KAGVTQTPRYLIKTRGQQVTLSCSPISGHRSVSWYQQTPGQGLQFLFEYFSETQRNKGNFPGRFSGRQFSNSRSEMNVSTLELGDSALYLCASSLEPAQETQYFGPGTRLLVL.

Note on this clone: The same CDR3 also results from other DNA sequences found in this sample. This rearrangement joins TRBV9 to TRBJ1-3, with no clear D. CDR3 length equals 14 residues. Germline assignment: CDR1 SGDLS and CDR2 YYNGEE. V was trimmed by 0 bases and J by 2 bases, leaving 6 bases between them. The CDR3 sequence is CASSVDRAGNTIYF. The DNA of the CDR3 is TGTGCCAGCAGCGTAGATAGAGCTGGAAACACCATATATTTT.

The J gene is TRBJ1-5, the V gene TRBV15, with unresolved D. Between the trimmed V and J ends, which lost 0 bases and 6 bases, there was a span of 18 bases. Germline-derived CDR1 and CDR2 are LNHNV and YYDKDF (reference sequence). The CDR3 has 17 residues. CDR3 sequence: CATSRDSASGFSQPQHF. The CDR3 nucleotides are TGTGCCACCAGCAGAGATTCGGCCTCCGGGTTCAGTCAGCCCCAGCATTTT. The full variable domain, with the rest looked up from reference TRBV15 and TRBJ1-5, is DAMVIQNPRYQVTQFGKPVTLSCSQTLNHNVMYWYQQKSSQAPKLLFHYYDKDFNNEADTPDNFQSRRPNTSFCFLDIRSPGLGDTAMYLCATSRDSASGFSQPQHFGDGTRLSIL.

This chain links TRBV2 with TRBJ2-7; TRBD2 agrees at 8 bases. Trimming cost V 2 bases and J 2 bases; bases outside gene matches: 5. CDR3 length: 15 residues. Per germline, CDR1 SNHLY and CDR2 FYNNEI. The CDR3 protein is CASSEYREGPYEQYF. Here the CDR3 DNA reads TGTGCCAGCAGTGAATACCGGGAGGGTCCCTACGAGCAGTACTTC.

Only one count was recorded for this clone. The CDR3 DNA is TGTGCCAGCAGCCAATCCAACAATGAGCAGTTCTTC. Protein product: CASSQSNNEQFF. The chain uses TRBV11-2 and TRBJ2-1; no definite D call. This CDR3 contains 12 residues. The V gene's germline CDR1 is SGHAT and CDR2 FQNNGV. The germline V and J ends were trimmed by 5 bases and 5 bases, with 7 bases remaining between them.

The chain couples TRBV27 to TRBJ2-3; D gene unclear. CDR1 and CDR2 from the germline V gene are MNHEY and SMNVEV (reference sequence). This CDR3 region has 18 residues. Trimming took 5 bases from V and 0 from J, leaving 21 bases between them. CDR3 bases: TGTGCCAGCAGTAAGATGAGGCTGGATACCCCTAGCACAGATACGCAGTATTTT. It codes for CASSKMRLDTPSTDTQYF.

The chain carries TRBV28 and TRBJ2-2, with 11 bases matching TRBD2. This CDR3 contains 17 residues. The V segment lost 2 bases and the J segment 5 bases; nucleotides outside the gene matches: 7. In germline, CDR1 is MDHEN, CDR2 SYDVKM. The CDR3 DNA is TGTGCCAGCAGTTTAACTACTAGCGGGAGTGGTACCGGGGAGCTGTTTTTT. Translating gives CASSLTTSGSGTGELFF.